This T cell receptor (beta chain) comes out of a study of beta chain features in type 1 diabetes. Sorted CD4+ subsets: naive, central memory, regulatory, stem cell-like memory (CD45RO/CCR7/CD25/CD127/CD95/CD27 panel). Expressed TCRB transcripts were sequenced, since all the RNA that had been isolated was reverse transcribed. TCRdb keeps only in-frame clones here, not all; method: immunoSEQ multiplex PCR. The sample shows under 500,000 clones, approximately 28% of them seen only once. The CDR3 has 20 amino acids. Trimming at V came to 7 bases and at J to 6 bases, leaving 21 bases not matched to a gene. Germline values: CDR1 MNHEY, CDR2 SMNVEV (reference sequence).

The TCR originated in a man in his late teens or twenties in good health. Sequenced material: naive CD4+ T cells from blood. The gene calls are TRBV27 and TRBJ2-1; 13 bases are shared with TRBD2. Written as DNA, the CDR3 is TGTGCCAGCACCCCACCTTGGGGACTAGCGGGACGGGGTTTAGGCAATGAGCAGTTCTTC. It translates to CASTPPWGLAGRGLGNEQFF.